A selection of T cell receptor beta chains follows, all from one sample in a study of shared clonotypes between healthy human individuals. The protocol was immunoSEQ multiplex PCR, while the TCRdb copy is restricted to in-frame clones and leaves out a portion. Among around 2.5 million clones listed, approximately 93% were seen once. Source material: naive CD4+ T cells from PBMCs. These receptors came from a man aged 18 to 29 in good health. Some clones in this sample may be carry-over from other donors' samples. CDR3s include the opening cysteine and the closing phenylalanine or tryptophan. Each record gives: J gene, clone size, V gene, D gene, CDR3 protein, CDR3 DNA. A D gene is named only where the DNA matches it firmly. Clone sizes are given selectively: once, few, many, or a class where the clone is expanded.

j_gene: TRBJ2-3; abundance: once; v_gene: TRBV5-4; d_gene: -; CDR3aa: CASSPGKAGSTDTQYF; CDR3nt: TGTGCCAGCAGCCCGGGGAAAGCAGGCAGCACAGATACGCAGTATTTT
j_gene: TRBJ2-1; abundance: -; v_gene: TRBV11-1; d_gene: -; CDR3aa: CASSLVSWESYNEQFF; CDR3nt: TGTGCCAGCAGCTTAGTTTCGTGGGAGTCGTACAATGAGCAGTTCTTC
j_gene: TRBJ2-7; abundance: few; v_gene: TRBV5-1; d_gene: -; CDR3aa: CASSLYYEQYF; CDR3nt: TGCGCCAGCAGCCTTTACTACGAGCAGTACTTC
j_gene: TRBJ2-7; abundance: -; v_gene: TRBV4-1; d_gene: -; CDR3aa: CASSPSGSTAAYEQYF; CDR3nt: TGCGCCAGCAGCCCAAGTGGTAGTACGGCCGCCTACGAGCAGTACTTC
j_gene: TRBJ1-5; abundance: -; v_gene: TRBV18; d_gene: TRBD1; CDR3aa: CASSPQQGSNQPQHF; CDR3nt: TGTGCCAGCTCACCCCAACAGGGGAGCAATCAGCCCCAGCATTTT
j_gene: TRBJ2-1; abundance: -; v_gene: TRBV5-1; d_gene: -; CDR3aa: CASSREGAISNEQFF; CDR3nt: TGCGCCAGCAGTCGGGAGGGGGCCATTTCAAATGAGCAGTTCTTC
j_gene: TRBJ2-5; abundance: -; v_gene: TRBV19; d_gene: TRBD2; CDR3aa: CASSIPSGIAGRGQETQYF; CDR3nt: TGTGCCAGTAGTATCCCATCGGGGATAGCGGGTCGGGGCCAAGAGACCCAGTACTTC
j_gene: TRBJ1-5; abundance: -; v_gene: TRBV28; d_gene: -; CDR3aa: CASSIRSAGDQPQHF; CDR3nt: TGTGCCAGCAGTATAAGGTCGGCAGGCGATCAGCCCCAGCATTTT
j_gene: TRBJ1-1; abundance: -; v_gene: TRBV28; d_gene: -; CDR3aa: CASSPGSMSEAFF; CDR3nt: TGTGCCAGCAGTCCAGGTAGTATGAGTGAAGCTTTCTTT
j_gene: TRBJ1-2; abundance: -; v_gene: TRBV6-5; d_gene: -; CDR3aa: CASSITGNQNYGYTF; CDR3nt: TGTGCCAGCAGCATTACGGGGAACCAAAACTATGGCTACACCTTC
j_gene: TRBJ2-5; abundance: -; v_gene: TRBV7-2; d_gene: TRBD2; CDR3aa: CASSLVAGQYF; CDR3nt: TGTGCCAGCAGCTTAGTAGCGGGACAGTACTTC
j_gene: TRBJ2-7; abundance: -; v_gene: TRBV28; d_gene: TRBD2; CDR3aa: CASIWASGGTYEQYF; CDR3nt: TGTGCCAGCATCTGGGCTAGCGGGGGGACCTACGAGCAGTACTTC
j_gene: TRBJ2-3; abundance: -; v_gene: TRBV10-2; d_gene: -; CDR3aa: CASGSIGDTQYF; CDR3nt: TGCGCCAGCGGTTCAATAGGGGACACGCAGTATTTT
j_gene: TRBJ1-5; abundance: few; v_gene: TRBV2; d_gene: -; CDR3aa: CASSGAGGSNQPQHF; CDR3nt: TGTGCCAGCAGTGGGGCAGGCGGAAGCAATCAGCCCCAGCATTTT
j_gene: TRBJ1-3; abundance: once; v_gene: TRBV28; d_gene: -; CDR3aa: CASSSTFSGNTIYF; CDR3nt: TGTGCCAGCAGCTCGACCTTTTCTGGAAACACCATATATTTT
j_gene: TRBJ2-2; abundance: -; v_gene: TRBV11-1; d_gene: -; CDR3aa: CASSLAPGRRGTGELFF; CDR3nt: TGTGCCAGCAGCTTAGCTCCGGGGCGGAGAGGAACCGGGGAGCTGTTTTTT
j_gene: TRBJ2-7; abundance: -; v_gene: TRBV4-1; d_gene: TRBD1; CDR3aa: CASSPYPRGTGEAEQYF; CDR3nt: TGCGCCAGCAGCCCCTACCCTCGGGGGACAGGGGAGGCCGAGCAGTACTTC
j_gene: TRBJ1-2; abundance: -; v_gene: TRBV30; d_gene: TRBD1; CDR3aa: CAWGRGDRSIYGYTF; CDR3nt: TGTGCCTGGGGTAGGGGGGACAGGTCGATCTATGGCTACACCTTC
j_gene: TRBJ1-1; abundance: -; v_gene: TRBV4-1; d_gene: TRBD1; CDR3aa: CASSRTGTGNTEAFF; CDR3nt: TGCGCCAGCAGCCGCACCGGGACAGGGAACACTGAAGCTTTCTTT
j_gene: TRBJ1-3; abundance: -; v_gene: TRBV4-1; d_gene: -; CDR3aa: CASSQAPRSYRDTIYF; CDR3nt: TGCGCCAGCAGCCAAGCCCCTCGGTCCTATCGAGACACCATATATTTT
j_gene: TRBJ2-5; abundance: -; v_gene: TRBV30; d_gene: TRBD2; CDR3aa: CAWKTGTSGRETQYF; CDR3nt: TGTGCCTGGAAGACCGGGACTAGCGGGAGAGAGACCCAGTACTTC
j_gene: TRBJ2-3; abundance: -; v_gene: TRBV5-4; d_gene: -; CDR3aa: CASYLGTRTGTQYF; CDR3nt: TGTGCCTCCTATCTGGGGACCCGGACGGGTACGCAGTATTTT
j_gene: TRBJ2-1; abundance: -; v_gene: TRBV7-3; d_gene: -; CDR3aa: CASSQPVLTGGDNEQFF; CDR3nt: TGTGCCAGCAGCCAACCGGTTTTGACTGGAGGAGACAATGAGCAGTTCTTC
j_gene: TRBJ2-6; abundance: -; v_gene: TRBV27; d_gene: TRBD1; CDR3aa: CASSPLRTGLYSGANVLTF; CDR3nt: TGTGCCAGCAGCCCCCTCCGGACAGGGTTATACTCTGGGGCCAACGTCCTGACTTTC
j_gene: TRBJ2-7; abundance: -; v_gene: TRBV5-1; d_gene: -; CDR3aa: CASTQDGYEQYF; CDR3nt: TGCGCCAGCACCCAGGATGGGTACGAGCAGTACTTC
j_gene: TRBJ2-1; abundance: -; v_gene: TRBV2; d_gene: TRBD1; CDR3aa: CASSDWRQGETYNEQFF; CDR3nt: TGTGCCAGCAGTGATTGGAGACAGGGGGAGACCTACAATGAGCAGTTCTTC
j_gene: TRBJ2-5; abundance: -; v_gene: TRBV7-8; d_gene: -; CDR3aa: CASIVGTQETQYF; CDR3nt: TGTGCCAGCATCGTCGGGACCCAAGAGACCCAGTACTTC
j_gene: TRBJ2-2; abundance: -; v_gene: TRBV7-9; d_gene: -; CDR3aa: CASSLVGSGELFF; CDR3nt: TGTGCCAGCAGCTTAGTGGGATCCGGGGAGCTGTTTTTT
j_gene: TRBJ2-7; abundance: -; v_gene: TRBV2; d_gene: -; CDR3aa: CASGPQGRQYF; CDR3nt: TGTGCCAGCGGTCCACAGGGCAGGCAGTACTTC
j_gene: TRBJ2-3; abundance: -; v_gene: TRBV20-1; d_gene: -; CDR3aa: CSALTDTQYF; CDR3nt: TGCAGTGCCCTCACAGATACGCAGTATTTT
j_gene: TRBJ1-3; abundance: -; v_gene: TRBV30; d_gene: -; CDR3aa: CAWVSGASGNTIYF; CDR3nt: TGTGCCTGGGTTAGTGGGGCCTCTGGAAACACCATATATTTT
j_gene: TRBJ2-1; abundance: once; v_gene: TRBV7-2; d_gene: TRBD2; CDR3aa: CASSLEAGAYNEQFF; CDR3nt: TGTGCCAGCAGCTTAGAGGCGGGAGCTTACAATGAGCAGTTCTTC
j_gene: TRBJ2-7; abundance: -; v_gene: TRBV2; d_gene: -; CDR3aa: CASSGSKGGGRPYEQYF; CDR3nt: TGTGCCAGCAGTGGCTCCAAGGGTGGGGGGCGACCCTACGAGCAGTACTTC
j_gene: TRBJ2-7; abundance: -; v_gene: TRBV18; d_gene: TRBD2; CDR3aa: CASKASSGSYEQYF; CDR3nt: TGTGCCAGCAAAGCCTCTAGCGGGAGTTACGAGCAGTACTTC
j_gene: TRBJ2-5; abundance: -; v_gene: TRBV5-1; d_gene: -; CDR3aa: CASSKEGPPETQYF; CDR3nt: TGCGCCAGCAGTAAGGAGGGGCCCCCCGAGACCCAGTACTTC
j_gene: TRBJ1-1; abundance: -; v_gene: TRBV27; d_gene: TRBD1; CDR3aa: CASSPSRTGQRGAFF; CDR3nt: TGTGCCAGCAGTCCATCCCGGACAGGCCAACGGGGCGCTTTCTTT
j_gene: TRBJ2-6; abundance: -; v_gene: TRBV4-3; d_gene: -; CDR3aa: CASSQGPGANVLTF; CDR3nt: TGCGCCAGCAGCCAAGGGCCTGGGGCCAACGTCCTGACTTTC
j_gene: TRBJ1-4; abundance: -; v_gene: TRBV28; d_gene: TRBD1; CDR3aa: CASSPGTENEKLFF; CDR3nt: TGTGCCAGCAGCCCAGGGACAGAAAATGAAAAACTGTTTTTT
j_gene: TRBJ1-1; abundance: -; v_gene: TRBV27; d_gene: -; CDR3aa: CASASGLFTEAFF; CDR3nt: TGTGCCAGCGCCTCCGGGCTATTCACTGAAGCTTTCTTT
j_gene: TRBJ1-2; abundance: -; v_gene: TRBV30; d_gene: TRBD1; CDR3aa: CAWAGQWVSHGYTF; CDR3nt: TGTGCCTGGGCGGGACAGTGGGTGTCCCATGGCTACACCTTC
j_gene: TRBJ2-3; abundance: -; v_gene: TRBV4-2; d_gene: TRBD2; CDR3aa: CASSYAGTSGTDTQYF; CDR3nt: TGTGCCAGCAGCTACGCCGGGACTAGCGGGACAGATACGCAGTATTTT
j_gene: TRBJ1-4; abundance: -; v_gene: TRBV15; d_gene: -; CDR3aa: CATSRDEGGGEKLFF; CDR3nt: TGTGCCACCAGCAGAGATGAAGGGGGTGGGGAAAAACTGTTTTTT